Sequencing of this T cell receptor (beta chain) was carried out in a study of blood T cell repertoires in COVID-19. The ends lost 1 base at V and 0 bases at J; junction bases unmatched: 2. Germline CDR1 is LNHDA and CDR2 is SQIVND (reference sequence). The CDR3 has 16 amino acids. Sequencing was performed with immunoSEQ multiplex PCR; in TCRdb, only in-frame clones are kept and a portion is missing. The table records about 400,000 clones, 88% of them present only once. V gene TRBV19 combines with J gene TRBJ2-2; 7 nucleotides match TRBD1. This TCR derives from a woman in her 40s with acute COVID-19. The sequencing input was PBMCs or T cells enriched from blood (not recorded which). CDR3 DNA sequence: TGTGCCAGTAGTATAGGAGGGACAGCGAACACCGGGGAGCTGTTTTTT. It codes for CASSIGGTANTGELFF.